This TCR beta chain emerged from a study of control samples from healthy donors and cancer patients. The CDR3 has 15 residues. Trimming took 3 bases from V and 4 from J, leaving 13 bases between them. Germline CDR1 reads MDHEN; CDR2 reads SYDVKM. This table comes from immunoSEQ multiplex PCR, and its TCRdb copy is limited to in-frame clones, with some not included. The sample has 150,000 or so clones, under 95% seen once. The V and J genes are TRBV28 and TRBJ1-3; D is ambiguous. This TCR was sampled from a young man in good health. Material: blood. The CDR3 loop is CASSFPGTNGNTIYF. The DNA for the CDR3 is TGTGCCAGCAGTTTTCCAGGAACGAACGGAAACACCATATATTTT.